Included here is one T cell receptor beta chain sequence, with context. The record originates from a study of blood T cell repertoires in COVID-19. Study context: Acute-phase and convalescent COVID-19 samples originated in the United States, Italy and Spain. Sources were T cells, B-cell-depleted T cells, or PBMCs; the material itself was cDNA or gDNA.

Trimming took 0 bases from V and 7 from J; bases not matched to a gene: 12. This CDR3 region has 17 residues. Germline V CDR1 and CDR2: LGHDT, YNNKEL (reference sequence). Profiling relied on immunoSEQ multiplex PCR, and the TCRdb table lists in-frame clones only, not all of them. The repertoire holds approximately 440,000 clones, approximately 90% seen once, with 10% to 15% in the top ten. Sequencing was done on a sample of peripheral blood. This TCR derives from a woman aged 50 to 60 with COVID-19, enrolled during active disease. The chain uses TRBV3-1 (or the pseudogene TRBV3-2) and TRBJ1-3, with TRBD1 matching over 7 bases. Here the CDR3 DNA reads TGTGCCAGCAGCCAAGACGCGGCCAGGGGGAACCGGAACACCATATATTTT. Amino acid sequence: CASSQDAARGNRNTIYF.